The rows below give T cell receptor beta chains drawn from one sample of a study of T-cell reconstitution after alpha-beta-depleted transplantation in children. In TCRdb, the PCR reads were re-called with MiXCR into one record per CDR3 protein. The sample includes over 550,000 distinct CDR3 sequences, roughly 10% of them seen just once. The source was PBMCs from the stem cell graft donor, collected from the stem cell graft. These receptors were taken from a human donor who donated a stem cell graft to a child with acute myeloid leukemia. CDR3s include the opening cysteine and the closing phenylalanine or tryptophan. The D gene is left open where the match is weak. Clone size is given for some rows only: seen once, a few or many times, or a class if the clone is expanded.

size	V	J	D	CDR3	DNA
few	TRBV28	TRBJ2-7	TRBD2	CASSTLAGTYEQYF	TGTGCCAGCAGCACTCTAGCGGGAACCTACGAGCAGTACTTC
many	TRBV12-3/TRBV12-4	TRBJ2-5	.	CASSSNAGSGRETQYF	TGTGCCAGCAGTTCGAATGCGGGGAGTGGGCGGGAGACCCAGTACTTC
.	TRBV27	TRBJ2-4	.	CASSSWPPGAKNIQYF	TGTGCCAGCAGTTCATGGCCTCCGGGAGCCAAAAACATTCAGTACTTC
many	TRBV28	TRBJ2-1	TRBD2	CASSLCCLAVPYEQFF	TGTGCCAGCAGTTTATGTTGTCTAGCGGTCCCCTATGAGCAGTTCTTC
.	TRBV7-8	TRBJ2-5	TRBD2	CASSSPLAGDVVETQYF	TGTGCCAGCAGCTCACCATTAGCGGGCGACGTGGTTGAGACCCAGTACTTC
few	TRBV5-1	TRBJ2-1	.	CASSPLGHHEQFF	TGCGCCAGCAGCCCCCTGGGTCATCATGAGCAGTTCTTC
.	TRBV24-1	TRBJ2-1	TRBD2	CATSDQTSRYEQFF	TGTGCCACCAGTGATCAGACTAGCCGCTATGAGCAGTTCTTC
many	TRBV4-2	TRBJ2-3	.	CASSQFPGTDTQYF	TGTGCCAGCAGCCAATTCCCCGGAACAGATACGCAGTATTTT
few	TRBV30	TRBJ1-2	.	CAWSADISALSGYTF	TGTGCCTGGAGTGCGGACATCTCAGCCCTAAGCGGCTACACCTTC
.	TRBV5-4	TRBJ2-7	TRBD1	CASSHGQGTSEQYF	TGTGCCAGCAGCCACGGACAGGGGACCTCCGAGCAGTACTTC
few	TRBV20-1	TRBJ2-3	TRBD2	CSARDPGRDYTDTQYF	TGCAGTGCTAGAGATCCAGGGCGGGACTACACAGATACGCAGTATTTT
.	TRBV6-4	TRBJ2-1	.	CASVAALSSYNEQFF	TGTGCCAGCGTGGCAGCACTCAGCTCCTACAATGAGCAGTTCTTC
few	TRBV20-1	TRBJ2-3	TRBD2	CSASPSGRLTDTQYF	TGCAGTGCTAGTCCTAGCGGGAGGCTCACAGATACGCAGTATTTT
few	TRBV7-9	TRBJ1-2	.	CASSSPEMTVNYGYTF	TGTGCCAGCAGCTCCCCGGAGATGACAGTTAACTATGGCTACACCTTC
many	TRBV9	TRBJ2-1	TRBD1	CASSPRDRGRVDEQFF	TGTGCCAGCAGCCCCCGGGACAGGGGAAGAGTGGATGAGCAGTTCTTC
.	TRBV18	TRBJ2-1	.	CASSPPGGGSFYNEQFF	TGTGCCAGCTCACCGCCCGGGGGAGGATCTTTCTACAATGAGCAGTTCTTC
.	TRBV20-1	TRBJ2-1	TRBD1	CSARTSRGLYNEQFF	TGCAGTGCTAGAACGAGCAGGGGGCTATACAATGAGCAGTTCTTC
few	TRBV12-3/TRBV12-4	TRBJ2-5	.	CASSFYSQETQYF	TGTGCCAGCAGTTTCTACAGCCAAGAGACCCAGTACTTC
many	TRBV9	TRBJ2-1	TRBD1	CASSLSTGGNEQFF	TGTGCCAGCAGCTTATCGACAGGGGGCAATGAGCAGTTCTTC
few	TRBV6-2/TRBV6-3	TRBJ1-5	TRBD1	CASSYRTGDPYSNQPQHF	TGTGCCAGCAGCTACCGGACAGGGGATCCCTATAGCAATCAGCCCCAGCATTTT
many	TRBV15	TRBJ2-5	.	CATSRADRQETQYF	TGTGCCACCAGCAGAGCGGACAGACAAGAGACCCAGTACTTC
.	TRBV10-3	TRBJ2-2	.	CAIDGGSGTGELFF	TGTGCCATCGACGGCGGCTCCGGTACCGGGGAGCTGTTTTTT
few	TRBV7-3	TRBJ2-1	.	CASKRGESYNEQFF	TGTGCCAGCAAGAGGGGCGAATCCTACAATGAGCAGTTCTTC
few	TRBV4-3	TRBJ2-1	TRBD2	CASSQGAGLANNEQFF	TGCGCCAGCAGCCAAGGGGCGGGACTAGCGAACAATGAGCAGTTCTTC
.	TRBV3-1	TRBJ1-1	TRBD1	CASSQTGGRTEAFF	TGTGCCAGCAGCCAGACAGGGGGGAGGACTGAAGCTTTCTTT
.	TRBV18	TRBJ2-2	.	CASGSRSSNTGELFF	TGTGCCAGTGGTAGCAGGTCCTCCAACACCGGGGAGCTGTTTTTT
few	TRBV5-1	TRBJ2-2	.	CASSLEGDGGELFF	TGCGCCAGCAGCTTGGAAGGGGATGGCGGGGAGCTGTTTTTT
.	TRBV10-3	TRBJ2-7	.	CATPGLETYYEQYF	TGTGCCACGCCGGGACTCGAGACGTACTACGAGCAGTACTTC
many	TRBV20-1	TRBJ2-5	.	CSAELDPSSETQYF	TGCAGTGCTGAGCTCGATCCTAGTAGTGAGACCCAGTACTTC
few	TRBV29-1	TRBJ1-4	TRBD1	CSAGQGEKLFF	TGCAGCGCGGGACAGGGAGAAAAACTGTTTTTT
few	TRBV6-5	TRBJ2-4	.	CASSLGPTMNIQYF	TGTGCCAGCAGTTTGGGACCTACCATGAACATTCAGTACTTC
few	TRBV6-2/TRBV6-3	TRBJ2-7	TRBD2	CASSLGTTTYEQYF	TGTGCCAGCAGTCTTGGGACTACAACCTACGAGCAGTACTTC
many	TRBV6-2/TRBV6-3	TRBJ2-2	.	CASSLGRELFF	TGTGCCAGCAGTCTAGGTCGGGAGCTGTTTTTT
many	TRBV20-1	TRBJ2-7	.	CSAPIPGAGDYEQYF	TGCAGTGCCCCGATCCCAGGGGCCGGGGACTACGAGCAGTACTTC
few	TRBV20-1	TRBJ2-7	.	CSARDPEGTSYEQYF	TGCAGTGCTAGAGATCCCGAGGGGACCTCCTACGAGCAGTACTTC
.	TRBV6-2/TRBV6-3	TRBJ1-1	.	CASSYSIAVMNTEAFF	TGTGCCAGCAGTTACTCGATCGCAGTAATGAACACTGAAGCTTTCTTT
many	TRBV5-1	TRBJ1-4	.	CASSIGASNEKLFF	TGCGCCAGCAGTATCGGAGCCTCTAATGAAAAACTGTTTTTT
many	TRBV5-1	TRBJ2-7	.	CASRRGVEQYF	TGCGCCAGCCGGAGGGGGGTTGAGCAGTACTTC
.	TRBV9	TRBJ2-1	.	CASSVGGSPNEQFF	TGTGCCAGCAGCGTAGGGGGTAGTCCAAATGAGCAGTTCTTC
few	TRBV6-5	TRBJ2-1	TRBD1	CASSSYGTGANNEQFF	TGTGCCAGCAGTTCGTACGGGACAGGGGCAAACAATGAGCAGTTCTTC
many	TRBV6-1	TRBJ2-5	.	CASRVGGPQETQYF	TGTGCCAGCAGGGTCGGGGGGCCCCAAGAGACCCAGTACTTC
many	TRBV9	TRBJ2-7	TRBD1	CASSVGQGIIYEQYF	TGTGCCAGCAGCGTAGGACAGGGAATCATCTACGAGCAGTACTTC
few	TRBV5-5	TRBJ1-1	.	CASSIITGMGHTEAFF	TGTGCCAGCAGCATTATTACAGGGATGGGGCACACTGAAGCTTTCTTT
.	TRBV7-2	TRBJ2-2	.	CASSLDLGGGELFF	TGTGCCAGCAGCTTAGATCTCGGGGGCGGGGAGCTGTTTTTT
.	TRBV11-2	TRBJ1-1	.	CASSPARVTEAFF	TGTGCCAGCAGCCCCGCTAGGGTCACTGAAGCTTTCTTT
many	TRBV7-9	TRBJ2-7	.	CASTNKGDYEQYF	TGTGCCAGCACGAACAAGGGGGACTACGAGCAGTACTTC
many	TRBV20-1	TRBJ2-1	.	CRAGRPDYNEQFF	TGCAGAGCAGGGAGGCCCGACTACAATGAGCAGTTCTTC
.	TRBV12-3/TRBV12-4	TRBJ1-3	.	CASSLIQSGNTIYF	TGTGCCAGCAGTTTAATACAGTCTGGAAACACCATATATTTT
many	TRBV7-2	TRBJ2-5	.	CASSLSTQETQYF	TGTGCCAGCAGCTTAAGTACCCAAGAGACCCAGTACTTC
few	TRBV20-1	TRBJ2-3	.	CSAGDLSTDTQYF	TGCAGTGCTGGGGACCTCTCCACAGATACGCAGTATTTT
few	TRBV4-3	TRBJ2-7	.	CASSQVWKGQAEQYF	TGCGCCAGCAGCCAAGTATGGAAGGGGCAGGCTGAGCAGTACTTC
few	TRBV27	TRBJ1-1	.	CASRDPGLMNTEAFF	TGTGCCAGCAGGGACCCGGGACTCATGAACACTGAAGCTTTCTTT
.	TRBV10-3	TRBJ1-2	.	CAISDRVTNYGYTF	TGTGCCATCAGTGACCGGGTCACAAACTATGGCTACACCTTC
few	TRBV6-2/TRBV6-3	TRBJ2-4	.	CASARANIQYF	TGTGCCAGCGCCCGGGCAAACATTCAGTACTTC
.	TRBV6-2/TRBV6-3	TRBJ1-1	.	CASSYSRGTGTEAFF	TGTGCCAGCAGTTACTCGCGGGGCACGGGCACTGAAGCTTTCTTT